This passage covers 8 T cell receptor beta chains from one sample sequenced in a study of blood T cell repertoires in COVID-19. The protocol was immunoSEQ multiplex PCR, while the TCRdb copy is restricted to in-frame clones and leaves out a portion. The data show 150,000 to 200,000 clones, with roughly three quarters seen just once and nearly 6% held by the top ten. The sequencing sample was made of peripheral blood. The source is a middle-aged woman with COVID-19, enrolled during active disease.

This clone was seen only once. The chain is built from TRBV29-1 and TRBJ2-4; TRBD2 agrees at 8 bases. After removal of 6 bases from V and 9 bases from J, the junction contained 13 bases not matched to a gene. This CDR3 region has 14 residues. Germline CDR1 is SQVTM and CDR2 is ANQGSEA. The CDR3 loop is CSVASGLEGSIQYF. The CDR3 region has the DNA TGCAGCGTGGCATCGGGACTAGAAGGTAGCATTCAGTACTTC.

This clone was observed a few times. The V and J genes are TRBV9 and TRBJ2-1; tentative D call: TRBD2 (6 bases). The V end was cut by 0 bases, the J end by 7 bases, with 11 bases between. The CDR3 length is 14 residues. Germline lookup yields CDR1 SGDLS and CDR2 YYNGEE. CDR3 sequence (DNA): TGTGCCAGCAGCGTAGGGGGGGATAGGAATGAGCAGTTCTTC. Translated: CASSVGGDRNEQFF.

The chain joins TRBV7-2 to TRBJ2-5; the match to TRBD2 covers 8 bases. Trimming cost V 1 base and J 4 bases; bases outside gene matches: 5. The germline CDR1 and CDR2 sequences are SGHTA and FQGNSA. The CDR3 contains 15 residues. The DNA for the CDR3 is TGTGCCAGCAGCTTAGTCGGGGGGGCGCCAGAGACCCAGTACTTC. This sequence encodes CASSLVGGAPETQYF. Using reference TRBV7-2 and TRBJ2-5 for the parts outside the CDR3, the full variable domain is GAGVSQSPSNKVTEKGKDVELRCDPISGHTALYWYRQSLGQGLEFLIYFQGNSAPDKSGLPSDRFSAERTGGSVSTLTIQRTQQEDSAVYLCASSLVGGAPETQYFGPGTRLLVL.

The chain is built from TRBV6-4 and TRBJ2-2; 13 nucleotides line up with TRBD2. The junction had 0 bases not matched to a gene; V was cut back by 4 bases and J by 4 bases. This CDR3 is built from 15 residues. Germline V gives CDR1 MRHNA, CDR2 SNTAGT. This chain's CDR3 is CASSGTSGSTGELFF. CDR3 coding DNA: TGTGCCAGCAGTGGGACTAGCGGGAGCACCGGGGAGCTGTTTTTT.

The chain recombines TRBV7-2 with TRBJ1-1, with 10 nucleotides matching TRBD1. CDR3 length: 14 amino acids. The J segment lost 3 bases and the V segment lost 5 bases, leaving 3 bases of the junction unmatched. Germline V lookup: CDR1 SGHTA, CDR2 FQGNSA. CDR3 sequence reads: CASSRDRGHTEAFF. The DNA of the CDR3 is TGTGCCAGCAGCCGGGACAGGGGTCACACTGAAGCTTTCTTT.

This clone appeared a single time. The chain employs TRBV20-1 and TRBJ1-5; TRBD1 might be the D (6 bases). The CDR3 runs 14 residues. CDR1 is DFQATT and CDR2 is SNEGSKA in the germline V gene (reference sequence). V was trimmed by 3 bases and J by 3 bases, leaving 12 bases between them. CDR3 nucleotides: TGCAGTGCTAGTTGGGACATACACAATCAGCCCCAGCATTTT. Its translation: CSASWDIHNQPQHF.

This chain's CDR3 is CASSLRPSDRGHPPIGYTF. DNA of the CDR3: TGTGCCAGCAGTTTGAGGCCCTCGGACAGGGGTCATCCCCCTATAGGCTACACCTTC. The rearrangement links TRBV27 to TRBJ1-2; TRBD1 aligns across 9 bases. The junction had 22 bases not matched to a gene; V was cut back by 3 bases and J by 8 bases. Germline assignment: CDR1 MNHEY and CDR2 SMNVEV (reference sequence). CDR3 length: 19 residues.

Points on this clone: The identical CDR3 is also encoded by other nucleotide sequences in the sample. In DNA form, the CDR3 reads TGCGCCAGCAGCTTGGTAGCTAGCGGGAGGAGCTCCTACAATGAGCAGTTCTTC. This encodes CASSLVASGRSSYNEQFF. This chain uses TRBV5-1 with TRBJ2-1, with 11 bases aligning to TRBD2. Germline CDR1 is SGHRS and CDR2 is YFSETQ. The V segment lost 0 bases and the J segment 0 bases; nucleotides outside the gene matches: 5. The CDR3 consists of 18 residues.